Sequencing of this T cell receptor (beta chain) was carried out in a study of shared clonotypes between healthy human individuals. Whole-study findings and limits: Limitation of the genetic and exposure-history diversity represented came from the few donors. Naive subsets generally had larger estimated richness than memory subsets. Among non-shared clonotypes, generation probabilities were lower than among those shared by all four donors.

The test was conducted at deep level. TCRdb keeps only in-frame clones here, not all; method: immunoSEQ multiplex PCR. The table shows over 2,000,000 clones, with 85% to 95% occurring only once. About this clone itself: Its matching antigen is unknown.

The germline CDR1 and CDR2 sequences are LNHDA and SQIVND (reference sequence). The V segment lost 7 bases and the J segment 4 bases; nucleotides outside the gene matches: 9. The CDR3 has 14 amino acids. Naive-designated CD8 cells lacked CD45RO, were positively enriched for CCR7, and omitted terminally differentiated effector memory CD45RA+ cells. The source is a man aged 18 to 30 in good health. Some clones in this sample may be carry-over from other donors' samples. This rearrangement joins TRBV19 to TRBJ1-2; 7 nucleotides line up with TRBD1. The sample comprised naive CD8+ T cells from PBMCs. The CDR3 coding sequence is TGTGCCAGTATGGTTGGGGGACAGACCTATGGCTACACCTTC. This gives the protein CASMVGGQTYGYTF.